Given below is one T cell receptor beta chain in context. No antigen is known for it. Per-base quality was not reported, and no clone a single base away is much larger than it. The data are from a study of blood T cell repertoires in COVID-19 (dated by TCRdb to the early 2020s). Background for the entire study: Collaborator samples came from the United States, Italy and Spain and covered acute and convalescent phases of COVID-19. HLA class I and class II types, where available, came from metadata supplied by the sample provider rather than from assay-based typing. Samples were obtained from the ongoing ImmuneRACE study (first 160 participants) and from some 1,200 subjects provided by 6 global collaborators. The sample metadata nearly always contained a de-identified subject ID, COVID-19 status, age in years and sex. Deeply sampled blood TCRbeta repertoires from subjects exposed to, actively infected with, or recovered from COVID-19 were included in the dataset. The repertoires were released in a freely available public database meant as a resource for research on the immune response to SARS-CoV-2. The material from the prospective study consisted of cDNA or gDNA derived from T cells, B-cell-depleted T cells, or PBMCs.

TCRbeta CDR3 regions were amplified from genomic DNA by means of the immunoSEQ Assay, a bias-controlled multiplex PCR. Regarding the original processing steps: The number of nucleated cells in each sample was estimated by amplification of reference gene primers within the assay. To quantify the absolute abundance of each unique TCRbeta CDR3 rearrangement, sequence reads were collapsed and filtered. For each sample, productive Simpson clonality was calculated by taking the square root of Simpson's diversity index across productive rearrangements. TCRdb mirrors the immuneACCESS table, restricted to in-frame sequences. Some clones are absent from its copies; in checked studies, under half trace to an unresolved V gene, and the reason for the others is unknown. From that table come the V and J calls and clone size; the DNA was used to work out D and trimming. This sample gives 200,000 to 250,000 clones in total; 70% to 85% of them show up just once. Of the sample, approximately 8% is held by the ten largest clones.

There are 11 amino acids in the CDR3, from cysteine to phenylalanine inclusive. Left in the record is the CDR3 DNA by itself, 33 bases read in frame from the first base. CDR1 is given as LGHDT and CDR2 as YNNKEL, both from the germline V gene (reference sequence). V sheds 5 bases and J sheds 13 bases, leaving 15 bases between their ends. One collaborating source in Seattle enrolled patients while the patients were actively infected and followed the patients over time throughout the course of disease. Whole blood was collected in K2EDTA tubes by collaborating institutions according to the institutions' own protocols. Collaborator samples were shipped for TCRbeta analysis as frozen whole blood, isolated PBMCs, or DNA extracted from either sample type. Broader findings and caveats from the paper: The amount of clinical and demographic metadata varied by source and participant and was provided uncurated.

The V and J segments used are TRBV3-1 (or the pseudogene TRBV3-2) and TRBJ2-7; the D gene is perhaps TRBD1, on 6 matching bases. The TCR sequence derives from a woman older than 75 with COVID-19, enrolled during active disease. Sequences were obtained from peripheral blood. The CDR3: CASSSGHLYYF. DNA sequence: TGTGCCAGCAGCTCGGGACACCTGTATTACTTC.